This record covers a single T cell receptor (beta chain). Its specificity is unknown. The data are from a study of STAT5B mutations in CD4+ large granular lymphocyte leukemia. V lost 2 bases, J lost 8 bases, and 12 bases lay in between. The CDR3 is 13 amino acids. CDR1 and CDR2 (germline): MNHNY, SVGAGI (reference sequence). Findings of the study overall: CD4-sorted patient repertoires seemed more clonal than healthy CD4+ repertoires.

Measured with immunoSEQ multiplex PCR; TCRdb has only the in-frame clones, and not every one. The data hold tens of thousands of clones, with less than 80% observed a single time. V usage is TRBV6-6 and J usage is TRBJ1-1, with a possible D match to TRBD1 (6 bases). This receptor was obtained from a human donor in good health. Sequencing was done on a sample of CD4+ T cells from blood buffy coats. CDR3 amino acids: CASSYEGHQEAFF. The CDR3 DNA sequence: TGTGCCAGCAGTTACGAGGGACACCAAGAAGCTTTCTTT.